This T cell receptor (beta chain) was profiled in a study of blood T cells in healthy people across ages. Study-level points and caveats: A strong correlation was found between TCR beta diversity and the percentage of naive T cells.

On this clonotype itself: What it binds is unknown.

CDR3 size: 15 residues. Trimming pared 11 bases from V and 6 bases from J, leaving 23 bases between. Germline V lookup: CDR1 SEHNR, CDR2 FQNEAQ (reference sequence). With a J-beta primer mix and a sample-barcoded 5' primer, a second PCR ran about 6 to 11 cycles. One entry per CDR3 protein, called by TCRdb with MiXCR from the 5' RACE reads. The sample has over 600,000 distinct CDR3 sequences, more than 35% seen once. The rearrangement links TRBV7-9 to TRBJ2-1; the D gene could be TRBD1 or TRBD2 (6 bases each). The sample consisted of blood. The sequence came from a man of 80 years or more in good health. In DNA, the CDR3 is TGTGCCTCTAGTGGGGGGCAGGGCGGAATCAATGAGCAGTTCTTC. Translating gives CASSGGQGGINEQFF. The full variable domain, its missing parts supplied by reference TRBV7-9 and TRBJ2-1, is DTGVSQNPRHKITKRGQNVTFRCDPISEHNRLYWYRQTLGQGPEFLTYFQNEAQLEKSRLLSDRFSAERPKGSFSTLEIQRTEQGDSAMYLCASSGGQGGINEQFFGPGTRLTVL.